One sample yielded the 20 T cell receptor beta chains listed below, sequenced in a study of OX40 agonist ivuxolimab in advanced cancers. Sequencing was performed with immunoSEQ multiplex PCR; in TCRdb, only in-frame clones are kept and a portion is missing. Among 65,000 to 100,000 clones, roughly 91% were seen once, and the ten largest hold 0.3% to 0.4%. The sample consisted of CD4+ or CD8+ T cells sorted from blood, taken in a trial of the OX40 agonist ivuxolimab. The source is an adult with an advanced solid tumor such as melanoma, head and neck, liver or kidney cancer.

This chain uses TRBV27 with TRBJ1-2; 11 positions agree with TRBD1. Germline V lookup: CDR1 MNHEY, CDR2 SMNVEV (reference sequence). J gave up 3 bases and V 7 bases, and 7 bases lay outside the gene matches. The CDR3 runs to 15 residues. The CDR3 reads CASTLRTGGDYGYTF. CDR3 in DNA: TGTGCCAGCACCCTGAGGACAGGGGGCGACTATGGCTACACCTTC.

V is TRBV6-9 and J is TRBJ1-5, with TRBD1 as a possible D gene (6 bases). V dropped 2 bases and J dropped 2 bases, with 19 bases sitting between them. The CDR3 contains 18 residues. Germline CDR1 and CDR2: MNHGY and SVAAGI. This CDR3 reads CASSYQPGRGFGNQPQHF. CDR3 DNA sequence: TGTGCCAGCAGTTATCAACCAGGCAGGGGCTTTGGCAATCAGCCCCAGCATTTT.

This chain connects TRBV5-5 to TRBJ1-6, with D uncertain. Trimming cost V 1 base and J 10 bases, with 18 bases left between them. Germline V gene data show CDR1 as SGHKS and CDR2 as YYEKEE (reference sequence). The CDR3 totals 16 residues. The CDR3 sequence: CASSLFASQFESPLHF. CDR3 nucleotide sequence: TGTGCCAGCAGCTTGTTCGCCAGCCAATTCGAATCACCCCTCCACTTT.

This sequence joins TRBV5-1 and TRBJ2-7, with D hard to call. CDR3 length: 14 amino acids. Trimming took 0 bases from V and 0 from J, leaving 7 bases between them. CDR1 is SGHRS, CDR2 YFSETQ, per germline. CDR3 sequence reads: CASSLGRLSYEQYF. The CDR3, as DNA: TGCGCCAGCAGCTTGGGACGGCTCTCCTACGAGCAGTACTTC.

V usage is TRBV5-6 and J usage is TRBJ2-3; D gene ambiguous. Germline V gives CDR1 SGHDT, CDR2 YYEEEE. V dropped 1 base and J dropped 1 base, with 4 bases sitting between them. The CDR3 spans 13 residues. CDR3 DNA sequence: TGTGCCAGCAGCTTGATGGGCACAGATACGCAGTATTTT. Translation: CASSLMGTDTQYF. Combining the CDR3 with reference TRBV5-6 and TRBJ2-3 gives the whole variable domain DAGVTQSPTHLIKTRGQQVTLRCSPKSGHDTVSWYQQALGQGPQFIFQYYEEEERQRGNFPDRFSGHQFPNYSSELNVNALLLGDSALYLCASSLMGTDTQYFGPGTRLTVL.

V is TRBV19 and J is TRBJ2-1, with 9 bases aligning to TRBD2. Germline assignment: CDR1 LNHDA and CDR2 SQIVND (reference sequence). This CDR3 region has 15 residues. Losses at the gene ends were 3 bases for V and 4 bases for J; bases not matched to a gene: 4. The CDR3 nucleotides read TGTGCCAGTAGTATCCAGCGGGGGGCATACAATGAGCAGTTCTTC. Its protein is CASSIQRGAYNEQFF.

The J gene is TRBJ2-6, the V gene TRBV11-2, with no clear D. Trimming took 6 bases from V and 4 from J, leaving 16 bases between them. The CDR3 is 16 residues long. Germline V gene sequence: CDR1 SGHAT, CDR2 FQNNGV. CDR3 sequence reads: CASSQLQRAGANVLTF. The CDR3 nucleotides are TGTGCCAGCAGTCAATTGCAAAGGGCCGGGGCCAACGTCCTGACTTTC.

This chain joins TRBV6-5 and TRBJ1-5; 9 bases fit TRBD1. With 5 bases clipped from V and 2 bases from J, the junction kept 4 bases outside the gene matches. Germline V gene lookup returns CDR1 MNHEY and CDR2 SVGAGI. The CDR3 runs 15 residues. The DNA of the CDR3 is TGTGCCAGCAGTCGGGACAGGGATCGCAATCAGCCCCAGCATTTT. It specifies CASSRDRDRNQPQHF.

The chain employs TRBV6-4 and TRBJ1-1, with D uncertain. The CDR3 length is 14 residues. V was cut by 0 bases and J by 8 bases, with 13 bases left in between. Germline loops: CDR1 MRHNA, CDR2 SNTAGT. This CDR3 is CASSDSRRPTEAFF. CDR3 in DNA: TGTGCCAGCAGTGACTCCCGTCGTCCGACCGAAGCTTTCTTT.

CDR3 amino acids: CASSLGQGSSNQPQHF. CDR3 DNA: TGTGCCAGCAGCTTGGGACAGGGAAGTAGCAATCAGCCCCAGCATTTT. The chain links TRBV5-8 to TRBJ1-5; 7 nucleotides agree with TRBD1. J gave up 0 bases and V 0 bases, and 3 bases lay outside the gene matches. CDR1 is SGHTS and CDR2 is YDEGEE in the germline V gene. The CDR3 has 16 residues.

DNA of the CDR3: TGTGCCAGCAGGCCAAACAGGGGGCCGCACACCGGGGAGCTGTTTTTT. Protein product: CASRPNRGPHTGELFF. The chain recombines TRBV7-3 with TRBJ2-2; 9 nucleotides agree with TRBD1. The V gene's germline CDR1 is SGHTA and CDR2 FQGTGA. V shed 6 bases, J shed 3 bases, and the junction held 8 bases outside the gene matches. This CDR3 has 16 amino acids. Variable domain in full (rest from reference TRBV7-3 and TRBJ2-2): GAGVSQTPSNKVTEKGKYVELRCDPISGHTALYWYRQSLGQGPEFLIYFQGTGAADDSGLPNDRFFAVRPEGSVSTLKIQRTERGDSAVYLCASRPNRGPHTGELFFGEGSRLTVL.

The sample holds one count of this clone. The rearrangement joins TRBV5-1 to TRBJ2-1, with TRBD1 matching 8 bases. The CDR3 is made up of 16 amino acids. V dropped 4 bases and J dropped 6; count of bases not matched to a gene: 12. Germline V CDR1 and CDR2: SGHRS, YFSETQ. The CDR3 loop is CASSGGTGWMVNEQFF. CDR3 DNA: TGCGCCAGCAGCGGTGGGACAGGTTGGATGGTCAATGAGCAGTTCTTC.

The chain uses TRBV7-9 and TRBJ2-3; D remains unclear. V dropped 1 base and J dropped 1 base, with 9 bases sitting between them. The V gene's germline CDR1 is SEHNR and CDR2 FQNEAQ (reference sequence). This CDR3 has 15 amino acids. CDR3 amino acids: CASSLGRLGTDTQYF. The CDR3 bases are TGTGCCAGCAGCTTAGGACGGCTCGGCACAGATACGCAGTATTTT.

The chain has TRBV5-4 and TRBJ1-6, with a possible D match to TRBD1 (5 bases). Germline V lookup: CDR1 SGHNT, CDR2 YYREEE (reference sequence). The CDR3 contains 14 residues. The V end was cut by 4 bases, the J end by 7 bases, with 12 bases between. CDR3 in DNA: TGTGCCAGCAGCCCCACAGGCCCGAATTCACCCCTCCACTTT. Protein product: CASSPTGPNSPLHF.

The chain uses TRBV2 and TRBJ1-1; no clear D. CDR1 is SNHLY, CDR2 FYNNEI, per germline. The length of the CDR3 is 13 residues. V lost 8 bases and J lost 4, with 14 bases in between. The CDR3 nucleotides are TGTGCCAGCCGGGTGGGGTTTCGCACTGAAGCTTTCTTT. It yields the protein CASRVGFRTEAFF.

The table lists this clone with a few counts. The rearrangement links TRBV7-2 to TRBJ1-5; D uncertain. In germline, CDR1 is SGHTA, CDR2 FQGNSA. This CDR3 is 16 amino acids long. Trimming took off 5 bases at V and 0 bases at J, with 14 bases between the two ends. The DNA for the CDR3 is TGTGCCAGCAGCGACCAACTAACAGATAGCAATCAGCCCCAGCATTTT. As protein: CASSDQLTDSNQPQHF.

This clone appeared once. This chain connects TRBV18 to TRBJ1-3; D gene ambiguous. Germline V lookup: CDR1 KGHSH, CDR2 LQKENI. There are 14 residues in the CDR3. Trimming stripped 0 bases from V and 0 bases from J, with 3 bases between. CDR3 DNA sequence: TGTGCCAGCTCACCACCGAACTCTGGAAACACCATATATTTT. This translates into CASSPPNSGNTIYF.

The V gene is TRBV6-4, the J gene TRBJ1-2; D is possibly TRBD1 (5 bases). The germline V and J ends were trimmed by 0 bases and 8 bases, with 16 bases remaining between them. The CDR3 is made up of 15 amino acids. Germline CDR1 and CDR2: MRHNA and SNTAGT. CDR3 in DNA: TGTGCCAGCAGTGACTCGAAAAGGGGAGAAGGCGGCTACACCTTC. Translation gives CASSDSKRGEGGYTF.

The gene calls are TRBV7-9 and TRBJ2-7; D is uncertain. The CDR3 length is 15 residues. Germline-derived CDR1 and CDR2 are SEHNR and FQNEAQ (reference sequence). Trimming took 5 bases from V and 0 from J, leaving 14 bases between them. As DNA, the CDR3 is TGTGCCAGCAGCGACCCGGACGCCAGCTCCTACGAGCAGTACGTC. Encoded protein: CASSDPDASSYEQYV.

V usage is TRBV6-6 and J usage is TRBJ1-1, with D unclear. The germline CDR1 and CDR2 sequences are MNHNY and SVGAGI (reference sequence). This CDR3 is built from 15 residues. Trimming pared 0 bases from V and 1 base from J, leaving 9 bases between. The CDR3 nucleotides read TGTGCCAGCAGTTACTCGGGTCTGAGGAACACTGAAGCTTTCTTT. This sequence encodes CASSYSGLRNTEAFF.